This entry lists 24 T cell receptor beta chains sequenced from one sample in a study of immune evolution from preneoplasia to lung adenocarcinoma (dated by TCRdb to the early 2020s). Libraries came from the immunoSEQ multiplex PCR assay. TCRdb retrieved this table from immuneACCESS and kept in-frame rearrangements only. Not all clones are present; in checked studies, unresolved V genes account for under half, and no reason is known for the remainder. For this sample there are more than 15,000 clones; 86% appear just once. The top ten constitute 2.5% to 3% of the sample. Material for sequencing was FFPE invasive lung adenocarcinoma tissue. The cell subset or site label on this specimen signifies: frankly invasive lung adenocarcinoma (ADC). These receptor sequences come from a person aged 65-85 years with invasive lung adenocarcinoma.

The genes are TRBV7-8 and TRBJ2-1; either TRBD1 or TRBD2 may supply D (5 bases each). V shed 2 bases and J shed 10 bases, with 9 bases lying between them. The CDR3 sequence is 12 residues long. Germline V gives CDR1 SGHVS, CDR2 FQNEAQ. The CDR3 DNA is TGTGCCAGCAGCTTAATGGGGGTGGAGCAGTTCTTC. Translated: CASSLMGVEQFF.

The DNA for the CDR3 is TGTGCCAGCAGCTTAGACAGTCCCTACGAGCAGTACTTC. Translating gives CASSLDSPYEQYF. The chain joins TRBV5-4 to TRBJ2-7; D possibly corresponds to TRBD1 (5 bases). Germline CDR1 reads SGHNT; CDR2 reads YYREEE (reference sequence). Trimming took 2 bases from V and 2 from J, leaving 8 bases between them. The CDR3 covers 13 residues.

The chain uses TRBV4-2 and TRBJ1-1; no clear D. V lost 0 bases to trimming and J lost 2 bases, with 7 bases between them. The CDR3 runs to 14 residues. Germline V CDR1 and CDR2: LGHNA, YNFKEQ. CDR3 protein: CASSQDGRNTEAFF. The CDR3 nucleotides read TGTGCCAGCAGCCAAGATGGGAGAAACACTGAAGCTTTCTTT.

The rearrangement uses TRBV14 and TRBJ2-1, with 8 bases fitting TRBD2. Per the germline V gene, CDR1 is SGHDN and CDR2 is FVKESK. The CDR3 loop spans 17 amino acids. J was trimmed by 7 bases and V by 2 bases; bases with no gene match: 13. CDR3 protein: CASSQKAAVAGLNEQFF. In DNA form, the CDR3 reads TGTGCCAGCAGCCAAAAGGCCGCGGTAGCGGGGCTAAATGAGCAGTTCTTC.

This clone has a handful of counts. This chain uses TRBV30 with TRBJ1-4, with 7 bases matching TRBD1. There are 16 residues in the CDR3. The V segment lost 1 base and the J segment 3 bases; nucleotides outside the gene matches: 8. Germline-derived CDR1 and CDR2 are GTSNPN and SVGIG (reference sequence). CDR3 coding DNA: TGTGCCTGGAGTGGTAAGGGGGCGGATTCTAATGAAAAACTGTTTTTT. It yields the protein CAWSGKGADSNEKLFF.

This clone was picked up a small number of times. The rearrangement links TRBV7-9 to TRBJ2-7; TRBD1 matches 11 bases. With 7 bases clipped from V and 6 bases from J, the junction kept 5 bases outside the gene matches. This CDR3 has 13 residues. Germline values: CDR1 SEHNR, CDR2 FQNEAQ (reference sequence). The CDR3 protein is CASTRTGGGEQYF. The CDR3 DNA is TGTGCCAGCACCCGGACAGGGGGCGGCGAGCAGTACTTC.

This clone was detected only once. The genes are TRBV5-1 and TRBJ2-5; D uncertain. Looked up from germline, CDR1 is SGHRS and CDR2 is YFSETQ. V gave up 3 bases and J gave up 4 bases, with 13 bases separating them. The CDR3 consists of 14 residues. CDR3 residues: CASSYNRLLETQYF. As DNA, the CDR3 is TGCGCCAGCAGCTACAATAGGCTTCTAGAGACCCAGTACTTC.

The chain uses TRBV28 and TRBJ1-2; D is uncertain. Trimming shortened V by 4 bases and J by 3 bases, and 15 bases separated the two germline ends. The CDR3 has 15 amino acids. Germline CDR1 and CDR2: MDHEN and SYDVKM. CDR3 nucleotides: TGTGCCAGCAGTTCCCCCTCGGGGTATGACTATGGCTACACCTTC. Amino acid sequence: CASSSPSGYDYGYTF.

The rearrangement uses TRBV6-5 and TRBJ2-3; D not resolved. V gave up 9 bases and J gave up 5 bases, with 0 bases separating them. From germline, CDR1 is MNHEY and CDR2 SVGAGI. The CDR3 extends over 8 amino acids. This chain's CDR3 is CARDTQYF. For the CDR3, the DNA is TGTGCCAGAGATACGCAGTATTTT.

Comments on this clone: The germline gene is not matched at one end of the junction; a read error may be the cause. This chain links TRBV2 with TRBJ2-7, with 9 bases identical to TRBD2. The germline gives CDR1 SNHLY, CDR2 FYNNEI. This CDR3 has 12 amino acids. The CDR3 nucleotides read TGTACCAGCAGAGGACTAGCGCGAGAGCAGTACTTC. This sequence encodes CTSRGLAREQYF. Based on the CDR3 plus reference TRBV2 and TRBJ2-7, the full variable domain is EPEVTQTPSHQVTQMGQEVILRCVPISNHLYFYWYRQILGQKVEFLVSFYNNEISEKSEIFDDQFSVERPDGSNFTLKIRSTKLEDSAMYFCTSRGLAREQYFGPGTRLTVT.

The chain carries TRBV30 and TRBJ1-1; a weak D match, TRBD1 (5 bases). V lost 1 base, J lost 1 base, and 13 bases lay in between. The germline gives CDR1 GTSNPN, CDR2 SVGIG (reference sequence). The CDR3 runs to 15 residues. CDR3 loop: CAWSAPQAGNTEAFF. The CDR3 DNA follows: TGTGCCTGGAGTGCCCCACAGGCGGGGAACACTGAAGCTTTCTTT. The variable domain in full, completed from reference TRBV30 and TRBJ1-1, reads SQTIHQWPATLVQPVGSPLSLECTVEGTSNPNLYWYRQAAGRGLQLLFYSVGIGQISSEVPQNLSASRPQDRQFILSSKKLLLSDSGFYLCAWSAPQAGNTEAFFGQGTRLTVV.

This rearrangement joins TRBV28 to TRBJ2-5; 7 positions agree with TRBD1. Per the germline V gene, CDR1 is MDHEN and CDR2 is SYDVKM. The V gene end was trimmed by 7 bases and the J gene end by 0 bases; junction bases not matched to a gene: 5. The CDR3 sequence is 14 residues long. CDR3 in amino acids: CASNRQGYQETQYF. CDR3 in DNA: TGTGCCAGCAACCGACAGGGATACCAAGAGACCCAGTACTTC.

The chain uses TRBV6-1 and TRBJ1-5, with 7 nucleotides matching TRBD1. The CDR3 runs 14 residues. With 5 bases clipped from V and 5 bases from J, the junction kept 6 bases outside the gene matches. CDR1 is MNHNS, CDR2 SASEGT, per germline. The CDR3 region has the DNA TGTGCCAGCAGTTCCCGACAGGGCGATCAGCCCCAGCATTTT. Translation: CASSSRQGDQPQHF.

The chain is built from TRBV19 and TRBJ2-3, with 12 bases aligning to TRBD2. V shed 1 base and J 4 bases; nucleotides not matched to a gene: 3. CDR1 LNHDA and CDR2 SQIVND come from the germline V gene (reference sequence). The CDR3 extends over 16 amino acids. The CDR3 spells CASSIGASGGADTQYF. The DNA for the CDR3 is TGTGCCAGTAGTATAGGTGCTAGCGGGGGGGCAGATACGCAGTATTTT.

As DNA, the CDR3 is TGTGCCAGCAGCTTAGAGGGACTAGTCGCTCAGTACTTC. Translation gives CASSLEGLVAQYF. The chain joins TRBV11-2 to TRBJ2-7, with TRBD2 matching over 8 bases. The CDR3 has 13 amino acids. Germline-derived CDR1 and CDR2 are SGHAT and FQNNGV. The junction had 5 bases not matched to a gene; V was cut back by 0 bases and J by 10 bases.

The rearrangement links TRBV2 to TRBJ2-5, with 11 nucleotides matching TRBD2. The CDR3 contains 17 residues. The J segment lost 1 base and the V segment lost 5 bases, leaving 9 bases of the junction unmatched. Germline CDR1 and CDR2: SNHLY and FYNNEI. CDR3 DNA: TGTGCCAGCAGTAAACTCCGGACTAGCGGGCCCCAAGAGACCCAGTACTTC. Amino acids: CASSKLRTSGPQETQYF. Full variable domain (rest looked up from reference TRBV2 and TRBJ2-5): EPEVTQTPSHQVTQMGQEVILRCVPISNHLYFYWYRQILGQKVEFLVSFYNNEISEKSEIFDDQFSVERPDGSNFTLKIRSTKLEDSAMYFCASSKLRTSGPQETQYFGPGTRLLVL.

This clone has a handful of counts. The V call is TRBV27, the J call TRBJ2-7; TRBD1 agrees at 10 bases. The trim removed 6 bases at V and 5 bases at J, leaving 7 bases unmatched. This CDR3 is 14 amino acids long. The germline V gene encodes CDR1 MNHEY and CDR2 SMNVEV (reference sequence). DNA of the CDR3: TGTGCCAGCAGCTCTACCGACAGGGGGCACGAGCAGTACTTC. Encoded protein: CASSSTDRGHEQYF.

The chain links TRBV28 to TRBJ1-1; TRBD1 matches at 7 bases. Germline V gene data show CDR1 as MDHEN and CDR2 as SYDVKM. The V segment lost 5 bases and the J segment 4 bases; nucleotides outside the gene matches: 10. The length of the CDR3 is 15 residues. CDR3 DNA: TGTGCCAGCAGTCCCCATCGACAGGGTGGCACTGAAGCTTTCTTT. It translates to CASSPHRQGGTEAFF.

The chain joins TRBV14 to TRBJ1-3; D gene ambiguous. The CDR3 extends over 14 amino acids. Germline V CDR1 and CDR2: SGHDN, FVKESK. Trimming took 4 bases from V and 0 from J, leaving 7 bases between them. The CDR3 here is CASSLRHSGNTIYF. The DNA for the CDR3 is TGTGCCAGCAGCCTGAGACACTCTGGAAACACCATATATTTT.

Remarks on this clone: The sample has other DNA sequences that encode this CDR3 too. The chain joins TRBV6-4 to TRBJ1-1; D is unresolved. Looked up from germline, CDR1 is MRHNA and CDR2 is SNTAGT. The CDR3 has 13 amino acids. V shed 0 bases and J shed 5 bases, with 7 bases lying between them. The CDR3 sequence is CASSDSRGTEAFF. The CDR3 nucleotides are TGTGCCAGCAGTGACTCGAGAGGGACTGAAGCTTTCTTT.

This clone was recorded a few times. The V call is TRBV2, the J call TRBJ2-1; 11 nucleotides agree with TRBD2. The length of the CDR3 is 15 residues. The trim removed 3 bases at V and 8 bases at J, leaving 6 bases unmatched. CDR1 is SNHLY and CDR2 is FYNNEI in the germline V gene. CDR3 coding DNA: TGTGCCAGCAGTGAGGGACTAGCGGCGGTTGATGAGCAGTTCTTC. Protein product: CASSEGLAAVDEQFF.

The chain recombines TRBV6-6 with TRBJ2-3; tentative D call: TRBD2 (7 bases). CDR3 length equals 16 residues. Trimming cost V 0 bases and J 3 bases, with 13 bases left between them. Germline V gene data show CDR1 as MNHNY and CDR2 as SVGAGI (reference sequence). CDR3 coding DNA: TGTGCCAGCAGTTACTCGGGGGGGGGCACAACAGATACGCAGTATTTT. It encodes CASSYSGGGTTDTQYF.

The V call is TRBV28, the J call TRBJ1-2; no clear D gene. The CDR3 spans 16 residues. Germline V CDR1 and CDR2: MDHEN, SYDVKM. The germline V and J ends were trimmed by 1 base and 8 bases, with 20 bases remaining between them. CDR3 nucleotides: TGTGCCAGCAGTTTATCGGCCGCGGGATATGTAGGCGGCTACACCTTC. Encoded protein: CASSLSAAGYVGGYTF.

The chain is built from TRBV5-1 and TRBJ2-5, with TRBD2 identical over 16 bases. After removal of 3 bases from V and 5 bases from J, the junction contained 13 bases not matched to a gene. Germline-derived CDR1 and CDR2 are SGHRS and YFSETQ. The length of the CDR3 is 19 residues. The CDR3 here is CASSWGTSGGAGMVETQYF. CDR3 sequence (DNA): TGCGCCAGCAGCTGGGGGACTAGCGGGGGGGCAGGAATGGTGGAGACCCAGTACTTC. The full variable domain, with the rest looked up from reference TRBV5-1 and TRBJ2-5, is KAGVTQTPRYLIKTRGQQVTLSCSPISGHRSVSWYQQTPGQGLQFLFEYFSETQRNKGNFPGRFSGRQFSNSRSEMNVSTLELGDSALYLCASSWGTSGGAGMVETQYFGPGTRLLVL.